Listed below are T cell receptor beta chains from one sample, sequenced in a study of blood T cell repertoires in COVID-19. Generated by immunoSEQ multiplex PCR, the TCRdb table keeps only in-frame clones and is missing some. The table records about 120,000 clones, around four fifths of them present only once. Material for sequencing was peripheral blood. All receptors derive from a human donor in a cohort sampled during active COVID-19. Both conserved end residues are part of each CDR3. The order of the fields is J gene, clone size, D gene, V gene, CDR3 protein, CDR3 DNA. The D gene is left open where the match is weak. The size entry is marked missing in some rows and otherwise reads once, few, many or a size class.

>TRBJ2-5|-|-|TRBV7-8
CASSPFPPEGETQYF
TGTGCCAGCAGCCCCTTTCCCCCGGAGGGGGAGACCCAGTACTTC
>TRBJ2-7|-|-|TRBV7-2
CASSLPSLYEQYF
TGTGCCAGCAGCTTACCCTCTCTTTACGAGCAGTACTTC
>TRBJ1-2|once|TRBD1|TRBV4-1
CASSQDSGTGGFGYTF
TGCGCCAGTAGCCAAGATTCCGGGACAGGGGGCTTTGGCTACACCTTC
>TRBJ1-3|-|TRBD1|TRBV28
CASSPRGDTIYF
TGTGCCAGCAGTCCCAGGGGGGACACCATATATTTT
>TRBJ1-1|-|-|TRBV3-1/TRBV3-2
CASSQAQPNTEAFF
TGTGCCAGCAGCCAAGCACAGCCGAACACTGAAGCTTTCTTT
>TRBJ2-2|-|-|TRBV5-4
CASSPGTQNTGELFF
TGTGCCAGCAGCCCTGGGACACAGAACACCGGGGAGCTGTTTTTT
>TRBJ1-1|-|-|TRBV28
CASSLSGALTEAFF
TGTGCCAGCAGTTTGTCAGGGGCCTTGACTGAAGCTTTCTTT
>TRBJ2-7|-|-|TRBV7-9
CASSDTGNEQYF
TGTGCCAGCAGCGACACAGGGAACGAGCAGTACTTC
>TRBJ2-1|-|-|TRBV7-6
CASSPAGGFNEQFF
TGTGCCAGCAGCCCGGCAGGGGGGTTTAATGAGCAGTTCTTC
>TRBJ2-1|-|TRBD1|TRBV10-3
CATAGQGIYNEQFF
TGTGCCACCGCTGGACAGGGGATTTACAATGAGCAGTTCTTC
>TRBJ2-2|-|TRBD2|TRBV2
CASSGGLAGGSPTGELFF
TGTGCCAGCAGTGGGGGACTAGCGGGGGGTTCACCCACCGGGGAGCTGTTTTTT
>TRBJ1-6|-|-|TRBV19
CASSTGRRDNSPLHF
TGTGCCAGTAGTACGGGACGGAGGGATAATTCACCCCTCCACTTT
>TRBJ2-2|once|-|TRBV7-7
CASSSGLTGELFF
TGTGCTAGCAGCTCAGGACTAACCGGGGAGCTGTTTTTT
>TRBJ1-1|-|TRBD1|TRBV3-1/TRBV3-2
CASSHPGGGTEAFF
TGTGCCAGCAGCCACCCAGGGGGTGGCACTGAAGCTTTCTTT
>TRBJ2-6|-|-|TRBV6-1
CASSESRAGANVLTF
TGTGCCAGCAGTGAGAGTCGCGCAGGGGCCAACGTCCTGACTTTC
>TRBJ2-3|-|-|TRBV1
CTSSLTETSPCTDTQYF
TGCACCAGCAGCCTAACCGAGACTTCCCCATGCACAGATACGCAGTATTTT
>TRBJ2-3|-|TRBD2|TRBV9
CASSVVGGETDTQYF
TGTGCCAGCAGCGTAGTCGGGGGGGAAACAGATACGCAGTATTTT
>TRBJ2-3|-|TRBD2|TRBV6-2/TRBV6-3
CASSYASGARDTQYF
TGTGCCAGCAGTTACGCTAGCGGGGCGCGGGATACGCAGTATTTT
>TRBJ1-4|-|-|TRBV7-8
CASSLGGTNEKLFF
TGTGCCAGCAGCTTAGGCGGAACTAATGAAAAACTGTTTTTT
>TRBJ1-5|-|TRBD1|TRBV2
CASSGTGQTQPQHF
TGTGCCAGCAGCGGGACAGGGCAGACTCAGCCCCAGCATTTT
>TRBJ2-5|-|-|TRBV9
CASSVGATGGETQYF
TGTGCCAGCAGCGTGGGGGCCACAGGAGGAGAGACCCAGTACTTC
>TRBJ2-5|-|-|TRBV12-5
CASGLGGETQYF
TGTGCTAGTGGTTTGGGCGGAGAGACCCAGTACTTC
>TRBJ1-2|many|-|TRBV7-2
CASSLVQGSSYGYTF
TGTGCCAGCAGCTTAGTTCAGGGGAGCAGCTATGGCTACACCTTC
>TRBJ1-2|-|-|TRBV12-3/TRBV12-4
CASSLGQTYGYTF
TGTGCCAGCAGCCTAGGACAGACCTATGGCTACACCTTC
>TRBJ1-1|-|-|TRBV4-1
CASSLQGLNTEAFF
TGCGCCAGCAGCCTACAGGGCCTGAACACTGAAGCTTTCTTT
>TRBJ1-6|-|TRBD1|TRBV28
CASSFTGVNSPLHF
TGTGCCAGCAGTTTTACAGGGGTCAATTCACCCCTCCACTTT
>TRBJ2-7|-|-|TRBV6-6
CASSVTGEQYF
TGTGCCAGCAGTGTGACGGGGGAGCAGTACTTC
>TRBJ2-7|once|TRBD2|TRBV6-5
CASSPARGYSYEQYF
TGTGCCAGCAGCCCCGCGCGGGGGTATTCCTACGAGCAGTACTTC
>TRBJ2-7|-|-|TRBV10-2
CATRGHVLSYEQYF
TGCGCCACTAGGGGACACGTGCTCTCCTACGAGCAGTACTTC
>TRBJ2-2|-|-|TRBV21-1
CASSSLPTGANTGELFF
TGTGCCAGCAGCAGCTTACCGACAGGCGCGAACACCGGGGAGCTGTTTTTT
>TRBJ1-5|-|-|TRBV6-5
CASSPNRGEQPQHF
TGTGCCAGCAGTCCTAACCGGGGGGAGCAGCCCCAGCATTTT
>TRBJ2-7|few|TRBD1|TRBV10-3
CAIGGDRPYEQYF
TGTGCCATAGGCGGGGACAGGCCGTACGAGCAGTACTTC
>TRBJ1-6|-|-|TRBV6-5
CASSYSGARGSPLHF
TGTGCCAGCAGTTACTCGGGGGCCAGGGGTTCACCCCTCCACTTT
>TRBJ1-5|-|TRBD1|TRBV27
CASKSGTDNQPQHF
TGTGCCAGCAAATCCGGGACAGACAATCAGCCCCAGCATTTT
>TRBJ2-5|-|-|TRBV4-1
CASSQGTRLGMETQYF
TGCGCCAGCAGCCAGGGGACACGCTTGGGTATGGAGACCCAGTACTTC
>TRBJ2-5|-|TRBD2|TRBV19
CASKGSGGQETQYF
TGTGCCAGTAAAGGTAGCGGGGGACAAGAGACCCAGTACTTC
>TRBJ1-1|-|-|TRBV28
CASRGHLSNTEAFF
TGTGCCAGCAGGGGACACCTTTCGAACACTGAAGCTTTCTTT
>TRBJ2-7|-|-|TRBV28
CASSLGRTYEQYF
TGTGCCAGCAGTTTAGGCAGGACCTACGAGCAGTACTTC
>TRBJ2-5|-|TRBD1|TRBV29-1
CSLPASGGETQYF
TGCAGCCTACCCGCTTCAGGGGGAGAGACCCAGTACTTC
>TRBJ2-1|-|TRBD2|TRBV5-1
CASSLGTSGHNEQFF
TGCGCCAGCAGCCTCGGGACTAGCGGACACAATGAGCAGTTCTTC
>TRBJ2-1|few|TRBD2|TRBV6-5
CASRTSGGFRNEQFF
TGTGCCAGCAGAACTAGCGGGGGGTTCCGCAATGAGCAGTTCTTC
>TRBJ2-2|-|TRBD2|TRBV5-1
CASSLLAGGARELFF
TGCGCCAGCAGCTTACTAGCGGGGGGCGCGAGGGAGCTGTTTTTT
>TRBJ2-5|-|-|TRBV10-2
CASSDLGGQYF
TGCGCCAGCAGTGACCTGGGGGGCCAGTACTTC
>TRBJ2-3|-|TRBD2|TRBV5-1
CASSFQRGGTDTQYF
TGCGCCAGCAGCTTTCAGCGGGGGGGCACAGATACGCAGTATTTT
>TRBJ1-2|-|TRBD1|TRBV6-5
CASRPGTGNYGYTF
TGTGCCAGCAGGCCCGGGACAGGGAACTATGGCTACACCTTC
>TRBJ1-1|once|-|TRBV29-1
CSVERRAEAFF
TGCAGCGTTGAAAGGAGGGCTGAAGCTTTCTTT
>TRBJ1-2|-|-|TRBV15
CATSGLLGYGYTF
TGTGCCACCAGCGGCCTCCTAGGCTATGGCTACACCTTC
>TRBJ2-7|-|-|TRBV5-5
CASSSARTASYEQYF
TGTGCCAGCAGCTCCGCCCGGACAGCCTCCTACGAGCAGTACTTC
>TRBJ2-3|-|-|TRBV7-8
CASSLEAGTDTQYF
TGTGCCAGCAGCTTAGAAGCGGGCACAGATACGCAGTATTTT
>TRBJ1-2|few|-|TRBV25-1
CASRQGYGYTF
TGTGCCAGCAGACAGGGCTATGGCTACACCTTC
>TRBJ1-1|-|TRBD1|TRBV11-2
CASSSGQGGNTEAFF
TGTGCCAGCAGCTCAGGACAGGGGGGAAACACTGAAGCTTTCTTT
>TRBJ2-1|-|TRBD2|TRBV13
CASSLDFSGGASSYNEQFF
TGTGCCAGCAGCTTAGATTTTAGCGGGGGGGCTAGCTCCTACAATGAGCAGTTCTTC
>TRBJ1-1|-|-|TRBV5-1
CASSRGSVTEAFF
TGCGCCAGCAGCAGGGGGTCCGTCACTGAAGCTTTCTTT
>TRBJ2-2|-|TRBD1|TRBV6-4
CASSAQGAGELFF
TGTGCCAGCAGCGCCCAGGGGGCCGGGGAGCTGTTTTTT
>TRBJ2-3|-|-|TRBV7-2
CASSPSGRGSQYF
TGTGCCAGCAGCCCCAGTGGGCGGGGTTCGCAGTATTTT